The 29 T cell receptor beta chains given below trace back to one sample, sequenced in a study of CD8 T cells in ankylosing spondylitis. General observations from the study: Roughly eight highly homologous variants made up a TCR beta motif that seemed to typify ankylosing spondylitis blood.

TCRdb processed the 5' RACE reads anew with MiXCR; each CDR3 protein has one entry. The sample contains some 700,000 distinct CDR3 sequences, 19% of which appear only once. For these receptors, no antigen is known. The specimen sequenced was blood, either unsorted or a sorted T cell fraction (not recorded which). The receptors stem from a male donor with ankylosing spondylitis.

The CDR3 bases are TGTGCCAGCAGCTTGGACTGGGGGGCAGGTGTGAGCACAGATACGCAGTATTTT. Its protein is CASSLDWGAGVSTDTQYF. This rearrangement joins TRBV11-2 to TRBJ2-3; D tentatively reads TRBD1 or TRBD2 (6 bases each). Trimming removed 3 bases from V and 0 bases from J, with 19 bases in between. This CDR3 comprises 18 residues. Germline CDR1 is SGHAT and CDR2 is FQNNGV.

V and J are TRBV28 and TRBJ1-3; D is possibly TRBD1 (6 bases). Germline lookup yields CDR1 MDHEN and CDR2 SYDVKM. Trimming took 5 bases from V and 1 from J, leaving 12 bases between them. This CDR3 is built from 15 residues. The CDR3 DNA follows: TGTGCCAGCAGTAGTGGGACAAATTCTGGAAACACCATATATTTT. This codes for CASSSGTNSGNTIYF.

The chain couples TRBV20-1 to TRBJ1-6, with 9 bases aligning to TRBD1. Trimming at V came to 5 bases and at J to 8 bases, leaving 7 bases not matched to a gene. Germline CDR1 is DFQATT and CDR2 is SNEGSKA (reference sequence). The CDR3 has 14 amino acids. CDR3 DNA sequence: TGCAGTGCTGGGACAGGGAAACCCTATTCACCCCTCCACTTT. As protein: CSAGTGKPYSPLHF.

The sample holds a few counts of this clonotype. This chain joins TRBV7-9 and TRBJ2-7; unclear D gene. The length of the CDR3 is 12 residues. The V end was cut by 2 bases, the J end by 7 bases, with 9 bases between. Germline values: CDR1 SEHNR, CDR2 FQNEAQ (reference sequence). The CDR3: CASSLLFREQYF. The CDR3, as DNA: TGTGCCAGCAGCTTATTATTCAGAGAGCAGTACTTC. Variable domain in full (rest from reference TRBV7-9 and TRBJ2-7): DTGVSQNPRHKITKRGQNVTFRCDPISEHNRLYWYRQTLGQGPEFLTYFQNEAQLEKSRLLSDRFSAERPKGSFSTLEIQRTEQGDSAMYLCASSLLFREQYFGPGTRLTVT.

J is TRBJ1-5 and V is TRBV30; 7 positions match TRBD1. The ends lost 4 bases at V and 7 bases at J; junction bases unmatched: 10. This CDR3 region has 14 residues. CDR1 and CDR2 from the germline V gene are GTSNPN and SVGIG (reference sequence). CDR3 coding DNA: TGTGCCTGGAAGGAGGGGGCAGGGGGGCAGCCCCAGCATTTT. This codes for CAWKEGAGGQPQHF.

The chain is built from TRBV5-1 and TRBJ2-5; D possibly uses TRBD1 or TRBD2 (5 bases each). The germline CDR1 and CDR2 sequences are SGHRS and YFSETQ. This CDR3 is 14 amino acids long. Trimming cost V 2 bases and J 1 base, with 9 bases left between them. CDR3 loop: CASSLEGPQETQYF. The CDR3 region has the DNA TGCGCCAGCAGCTTAGAGGGACCCCAAGAGACCCAGTACTTC. The complete variable domain, with remaining parts taken from reference TRBV5-1 and TRBJ2-5, reads KAGVTQTPRYLIKTRGQQVTLSCSPISGHRSVSWYQQTPGQGLQFLFEYFSETQRNKGNFPGRFSGRQFSNSRSEMNVSTLELGDSALYLCASSLEGPQETQYFGPGTRLLVL.

V usage is TRBV18 and J usage is TRBJ1-1; no reliable D call. V was pared by 7 bases and J by 1 base, with 16 bases between. This CDR3 has 15 residues. Germline CDR1 reads KGHSH; CDR2 reads LQKENI. The CDR3 nucleotides read TGTGCCAGCTTACCGGGCCGAGGGAAGAACACTGAAGCTTTCTTT. This sequence encodes CASLPGRGKNTEAFF.

There are a few counts of this clonotype. V is TRBV7-9 and J is TRBJ2-6, with a tentative D call TRBD2 (6 bases). Germline CDR1 SEHNR, CDR2 FQNEAQ (reference sequence). The CDR3 runs to 17 residues. V lost 4 bases and J lost 0, with 13 bases in between. CDR3 nucleotides: TGTGCCAGCAGCTCACGGAGGGAGACCTCTGGGGCCAACGTCCTGACTTTC. This sequence encodes CASSSRRETSGANVLTF.

The chain recombines TRBV11-1 with TRBJ2-3; D ambiguous. V was clipped by 5 bases and J by 1 base, with 22 bases between them. CDR1 SGHAT and CDR2 FQDESV come from the germline V gene (reference sequence). The CDR3 spans 18 residues. CDR3 loop: CASSPTPNEFWGTDTQYF. The CDR3 coding sequence is TGTGCCAGCAGCCCCACCCCAAATGAGTTTTGGGGCACAGATACGCAGTATTTT. The whole variable domain, filled in from reference TRBV11-1 and TRBJ2-3, reads EAEVAQSPRYKITEKSQAVAFWCDPISGHATLYWYRQILGQGPELLVQFQDESVVDDSQLPKDRFSAERLKGVDSTLKIQPAELGDSAMYLCASSPTPNEFWGTDTQYFGPGTRLTVL.

The table lists this clonotype with a few counts. The V gene is TRBV7-6, the J gene TRBJ2-7; 7 bases fit TRBD1. Unmatched junction bases numbered 13, after V lost 5 bases and J lost 3 bases. The germline V gene has CDR1 SGHVS and CDR2 FNYEAQ. The CDR3 is made up of 16 amino acids. The CDR3 here is CASSPNPTGSLYEQYF. Written as DNA, the CDR3 is TGTGCCAGCAGCCCAAACCCGACAGGGTCCCTCTACGAGCAGTACTTC.

This clonotype came up a few times. The chain is built from TRBV27 and TRBJ2-1; D may match TRBD1 or TRBD2 (6 bases each). The CDR3 extends over 15 amino acids. Trimming pared 1 base from V and 5 bases from J, leaving 12 bases between. Germline V lookup: CDR1 MNHEY, CDR2 SMNVEV (reference sequence). CDR3 coding DNA: TGTGCCAGCAGTTTATGGGGGGCCCCCAACAATGAGCAGTTCTTC. It specifies CASSLWGAPNNEQFF.

The CDR3 DNA reads TGTGCCAGTAGTAACCTCCGGCGGGGGGGCCGGGATGAGCAGTTCTTC. Its translation: CASSNLRRGGRDEQFF. The chain links TRBV19 to TRBJ2-1; 9 bases match TRBD2. The V and J ends lost 4 bases and 8 bases, in that order; junction bases with no gene match: 12. Germline CDR1 LNHDA, CDR2 SQIVND (reference sequence). There are 16 residues in the CDR3.

The V gene is TRBV7-3, the J gene TRBJ2-3; D could derive from TRBD1 or TRBD2 (5 bases each). V was cut by 2 bases and J by 5 bases, with 11 bases left in between. Germline-derived CDR1 and CDR2 are SGHTA and FQGTGA. This CDR3 comprises 14 residues. The CDR3 nucleotides read TGTGCCAGCAGCTTATTCGGGACCGGAGATACGCAGTATTTT. Translating it yields CASSLFGTGDTQYF.

This chain links TRBV5-6 with TRBJ1-1, with D maybe TRBD1 (5 bases). This CDR3 has 15 amino acids. V was cut by 2 bases and J by 4 bases, with 15 bases left in between. Germline CDR1 SGHDT, CDR2 YYEEEE. CDR3 DNA: TGTGCCAGCAGCTTTCGGGACTCCTGGACCACTGAAGCTTTCTTT. It codes for CASSFRDSWTTEAFF.

The chain has TRBV30 and TRBJ2-1, with D possibly matching TRBD2 (5 bases). This CDR3 is 16 amino acids long. The V end lost 0 bases, the J end lost 0 bases, and 12 bases lay between the germline ends. Germline CDR1 GTSNPN, CDR2 SVGIG (reference sequence). For the CDR3, the DNA is TGTGCCTGGAGTGTACGGGGTGGGAGCTCCTACAATGAGCAGTTCTTC. The encoded protein is CAWSVRGGSSYNEQFF.

In this sample, this clonotype turned up many times. The rearrangement uses TRBV3-1 and TRBJ1-5; D not resolved. Trimming took off 1 base at V and 1 base at J, with 5 bases between the two ends. The CDR3 sequence is 14 residues long. Germline loops: CDR1 LGHDT, CDR2 YNNKEL (reference sequence). The CDR3 DNA follows: TGTGCCAGCAGCCAAGGGGCCAGCAATCAGCCCCAGCATTTT. Translating it yields CASSQGASNQPQHF.

This clonotype has a handful of counts. This may come from a read error, since a much larger clone is one base off. V usage is TRBV4-1 and J usage is TRBJ2-7; 9 nucleotides align to TRBD1. The V gene end was trimmed by 3 bases and the J gene end by 2 bases; junction bases not matched to a gene: 2. Germline-derived CDR1 and CDR2 are MGHRA and YSYEKL. This CDR3 is built from 14 residues. Here the CDR3 reads CASSHGQGTYEQYF. The CDR3 DNA reads as TGCGCCAGCAGCCATGGACAGGGGACCTACGAGCAGTACTTC.

Only a few counts were recorded for this clonotype. V gene TRBV5-4 combines with J gene TRBJ2-7; the match to TRBD2 covers 15 bases. V gave up 6 bases and J gave up 8 bases; unmatched junction bases: 9. This CDR3 is 15 amino acids long. CDR1 and CDR2 from the germline V gene are SGHNT and YYREEE (reference sequence). As DNA, the CDR3 is TGTGCCAGCACACCAACCGGACTAGCGGGAGGGAAGCAGTACTTC. It is translated as CASTPTGLAGGKQYF.

The chain couples TRBV5-1 to TRBJ2-7, with D perhaps given as TRBD1 or TRBD2 (5 bases each). The length of the CDR3 is 12 residues. Trimming cost V 4 bases and J 7 bases, with 12 bases left between them. Germline CDR1 reads SGHRS; CDR2 reads YFSETQ. CDR3 nucleotides: TGCGCCAGCAGCCGGGACGGATTTGAGCAGTACTTC. Residues: CASSRDGFEQYF.

This clonotype was found a few times. The chain couples TRBV7-2 to TRBJ1-2, with D perhaps TRBD1 (6 bases). V was trimmed by 2 bases and J by 6 bases, leaving 13 bases between them. The CDR3 spans 14 residues. Germline assignment: CDR1 SGHTA and CDR2 FQGNSA. As DNA, the CDR3 is TGTGCCAGCAGCTTAAGAAGGGGGTTGGATGGCTACACCTTC. Amino acids: CASSLRRGLDGYTF.

This clonotype has a handful of counts. The gene calls are TRBV7-9 and TRBJ2-7; 9 bases fit TRBD1. CDR3 length: 13 amino acids. Germline loops: CDR1 SEHNR, CDR2 FQNEAQ (reference sequence). The J segment lost 6 bases and the V segment lost 0 bases, leaving 0 bases of the junction unmatched. DNA for the CDR3: TGTGCCAGCAGCTTAGCGACAGGGGGCGAGCAGTACTTC. Its translation is CASSLATGGEQYF.

This clonotype was detected only a few times. The CDR3 reads CAISEMREAFF. The DNA of the CDR3 is TGTGCCATCAGTGAGATGAGGGAAGCTTTCTTT. V and J are TRBV10-3 and TRBJ1-1; D is undetermined. With 2 bases removed from V and 8 bases from J, the gap between germline ends came to 6 bases. This CDR3 region has 11 residues. CDR1 and CDR2 (germline): ENHRY, SYGVKD.

This chain uses TRBV7-8 with TRBJ1-1; 7 bases are a match to TRBD1. The CDR3 length is 14 residues. Germline V gene data show CDR1 as SGHVS and CDR2 as FQNEAQ. The V and J ends lost 5 bases and 6 bases, in that order; junction bases with no gene match: 9. CDR3 DNA sequence: TGTGCCAGCAGCACCGACAGGGAAGTTCCTGAAGCTTTCTTT. This translates into CASSTDREVPEAFF.

This clonotype occurred a few times. The chain is built from TRBV12-3 or TRBV12-4 and TRBJ1-1; no reliable D call. Trimming shortened V by 5 bases and J by 4 bases, and 17 bases separated the two germline ends. CDR3 size: 15 residues. The CDR3 loop is CASSPGASRGTEAFF. The CDR3 DNA sequence: TGTGCCAGCAGTCCCGGTGCCAGTCGGGGCACTGAAGCTTTCTTT.

Comments on this clonotype: The conserved phenylalanine or tryptophan normally closing the CDR3 is absent here, so this likely arose from a read error. The CDR3 sequence is CASSLGTGGEQYL. The CDR3 bases are TGTGCCAGCAGCCTCGGAACTGGAGGGGAGCAGTACTTA. The chain joins TRBV12-3 or TRBV12-4 to TRBJ2-7; a weak D match, TRBD2 (6 bases). The V and J ends lost 6 bases and 7 bases respectively, with 16 bases between them. The CDR3 runs to 13 residues.

V gene TRBV2 combines with J gene TRBJ1-1; TRBD1 agrees at 10 bases. The germline gives CDR1 SNHLY, CDR2 FYNNEI. The trim removed 5 bases at V and 4 bases at J, leaving 10 bases unmatched. The CDR3 has 16 amino acids. The CDR3: CASSLGQGERRTEAFF. CDR3 DNA: TGTGCCAGCAGTTTAGGACAGGGGGAACGTCGCACTGAAGCTTTCTTT. Combining the CDR3 with reference TRBV2 and TRBJ1-1 gives the whole variable domain EPEVTQTPSHQVTQMGQEVILRCVPISNHLYFYWYRQILGQKVEFLVSFYNNEISEKSEIFDDQFSVERPDGSNFTLKIRSTKLEDSAMYFCASSLGQGERRTEAFFGQGTRLTVV.

This clonotype turned up a few times. The genes are TRBV20-1 and TRBJ2-3, with 8 nucleotides matching TRBD2. The V gene end was trimmed by 5 bases and the J gene end by 1 base; junction bases not matched to a gene: 17. The CDR3 has 18 amino acids. Germline V gene lookup returns CDR1 DFQATT and CDR2 SNEGSKA (reference sequence). Here the CDR3 DNA reads TGCAGTGCTTTGAATCTCAGCGGGAGAACTCGGGGCACAGATACGCAGTATTTT. It codes for CSALNLSGRTRGTDTQYF.

In its sample, this clonotype was seen many times. This chain joins TRBV27 and TRBJ2-3; D is uncertain. The CDR3 runs 13 residues. V dropped 5 bases and J dropped 6 bases, with 12 bases sitting between them. Germline V lookup: CDR1 MNHEY, CDR2 SMNVEV (reference sequence). For the CDR3, the DNA is TGTGCCAGCAGTCCCTGGAGTGGGGATACGCAGTATTTT. This sequence encodes CASSPWSGDTQYF.

The chain links TRBV4-1 to TRBJ1-4; 7 nucleotides agree with TRBD1. CDR1 is MGHRA, CDR2 YSYEKL, per germline. V lost 6 bases to trimming and J lost 8 bases; unmatched junction nucleotides: 12. The CDR3 has 15 amino acids. CDR3: CASRTFRQGDEKLFF. The CDR3 bases are TGCGCCAGCAGGACCTTTCGACAGGGTGACGAAAAACTGTTTTTT.